The sequence of this T cell receptor (beta chain) was determined in a study of low-dose radiotherapy and immunotherapy resistance in tumors. Study-level information: Daily intake of oral aspirin 300 mg by patients lasted four cycles and began on cycle 1 day 1.

This clonotype showed up many times. The V gene's germline CDR1 is MGHDK and CDR2 SYGVNS. Trimming removed 3 bases from V and 3 bases from J; junction bases left unmatched: 5. This CDR3 region has 15 residues. Specified time point: after trial treatment. Treatment indicated: LDRT plus nivolumab, ipilimumab, low-dose cyclophosphamide and aspirin (RACIN trial). First-strand cDNA used TRAV- and TRBV-specific primers, covering alpha and beta chains. Amplification, which lasted 15 to 20 PCR cycles, used a constant-region primer and V-primer adapter to amplify TCRs. Each CDR3 protein is one row after TCRdb ran MiXCR on the reads. The sample holds tens of thousands of distinct CDR3 sequences, about 25% seen once.

The TCR sequence derives from a male donor with prostate cancer. The genes are TRBV25-1 and TRBJ2-1; the match to TRBD2 covers 7 bases. Sequencing was performed on PBMCs, taken after low-dose radiotherapy plus immunotherapy. The CDR3 here is CASSDARGVYNEQFF. The DNA of the CDR3 is TGTGCCAGCAGTGATGCCCGGGGGGTCTACAATGAGCAGTTCTTC.